This T cell receptor (beta chain) appears in the sequencing data of a study of T cell responses to AZD1222 COVID-19 vaccine. The CDR3 has 13 amino acids. CDR1 is SGHAT, CDR2 FQNNGV, per germline. V was shortened by 2 bases and J by 0 bases, with 5 bases between the two germline ends. Using immunoSEQ multiplex PCR, the repertoire was profiled, and TCRdb retains in-frame clones only, with some absent. The sample consists of over 200,000 clones, about 94% of them appearing once. Sample: peripheral blood, taken 28 days after the second dose of the MenACWY control vaccine. This TCR was recovered from an adult who received the MenACWY meningococcal vaccine as a control. The chain couples TRBV11-2 to TRBJ2-7; D unresolved. The CDR3 loop reads CASSLSLSYEQYF. The CDR3 nucleotides read TGTGCCAGCAGCTTATCCCTCTCCTACGAGCAGTACTTC.